This TCR beta chain appears in the sequencing data of a study of cytomegalovirus exposure and HLA in healthy donors. PCR used 60 Vbeta primers and 13 Jbeta primers. The assay was immunoSEQ multiplex PCR, and TCRdb's table has in-frame clones only and misses some. This sample yields about 120,000 clones, of which 81% are seen a single time; around 4% belongs to the top ten. Donors likely had unrecorded immune exposures despite being nominally healthy when sampled. Trimming cost V 3 bases and J 8 bases; bases outside gene matches: 3. CDR3 length: 15 amino acids. Germline CDR1 reads KGHSH; CDR2 reads LQKENI.

Sample: PBMCs. The TCR was taken from a woman aged 25-40 years in good health and CMV-seronegative. The chain carries TRBV18 and TRBJ2-1; 14 bases line up with TRBD2. For the CDR3, the DNA is TGTGCCAGCTCACCCCCGGGACTAGCGGGAGATGAGCAGTTCTTC. Translated: CASSPPGLAGDEQFF.